The source of this T cell receptor beta chain is a study of blood T cell repertoires in COVID-19. Study summary: From the United States, Italy and Spain came samples of acute and convalescent COVID-19. In each case, the material was cDNA or gDNA derived from T cells, B-cell-depleted T cells, or PBMCs.

Original analysis: Estimates of nucleated cell counts were drawn from the amplification of reference gene primers. Sequencing used immunoSEQ multiplex PCR; TCRdb keeps in-frame clones, though not all of them. The V and J calls and clone size come from that table; D and trimming were worked out from the DNA. The profile shows roughly 43,000 clones, 70% to 90% of them singletons. V lost 1 base and J lost 3, with 16 bases in between. This CDR3 has 16 residues. Germline CDR1 reads SQVTM; CDR2 reads ANQGSEA. Sequencing was performed on peripheral blood. The chain combines TRBV29-1 with TRBJ2-1; a possible D gene is TRBD1 (6 bases). This sequence originates from a human donor in a cohort sampled during active COVID-19. The CDR3 sequence is CSVEVLGGSGYNEQFF. The CDR3 DNA reads TGCAGCGTTGAAGTCCTAGGGGGAAGTGGCTACAATGAGCAGTTCTTC.